The 19 T cell receptor beta chains in this list originate from one sample, sequenced in a study of cytomegalovirus exposure and HLA in healthy donors. Vbeta (60) and Jbeta (13) primers were used in the PCR. Method: immunoSEQ multiplex PCR; TCRdb's copy keeps in-frame clones and lacks some. The table lists about 160,000 clones, about three quarters of them singletons, with less than 3% in the top ten. Sequencing input: PBMCs. The receptors were gathered from a female donor in good health and CMV-seronegative.

The chain recombines TRBV5-1 with TRBJ1-3; TRBD1 aligns across 9 bases. V lost 3 bases, J lost 0 bases, and 4 bases stayed unmatched. This CDR3 contains 16 residues. Germline loops: CDR1 SGHRS, CDR2 YFSETQ. This CDR3 is CASSSRQGGSGNTIYF. In DNA form, the CDR3 reads TGCGCCAGCAGCTCCCGACAGGGGGGCTCTGGAAACACCATATATTTT.

Remarks on this clone: Other DNA sequences in this specimen translate into the identical CDR3. The V call is TRBV7-6, the J call TRBJ1-2; D is undetermined. The CDR3 is 13 residues long. Germline V lookup: CDR1 SGHVS, CDR2 FNYEAQ. V was trimmed by 1 base and J by 2 bases, leaving 5 bases between them. The CDR3 DNA is TGTGCCAGCAGCTTAGGCACAAACTATGGCTACACCTTC. It translates to CASSLGTNYGYTF. Together with reference TRBV7-6 and TRBJ1-2, the CDR3 gives the full variable domain: GAGVSQSPRYKVTKRGQDVALRCDPISGHVSLYWYRQALGQGPEFLTYFNYEAQQDKSGLPNDRFSAERPEGSISTLTIQRTEQRDSAMYRCASSLGTNYGYTFGSGTRLTVV.

The chain uses TRBV5-1 and TRBJ2-4; tentatively, D is TRBD1 (6 bases). Trimming shortened V by 0 bases and J by 1 base, and 8 bases separated the two germline ends. CDR1 and CDR2 (germline): SGHRS, YFSETQ. This CDR3 has 15 residues. This CDR3 is CASSLADRAKNIQYF. DNA of the CDR3: TGCGCCAGCAGCTTGGCCGACAGGGCCAAAAACATTCAGTACTTC.

This sequence joins TRBV13 and TRBJ1-1; perhaps TRBD1 as D (6 bases). Germline CDR1 PRHDT, CDR2 FYEKMQ (reference sequence). This CDR3 is built from 17 residues. Trimming shortened V by 5 bases and J by 1 base, and 20 bases separated the two germline ends. CDR3 amino acids: CASSPQTVRGRNTEAFF. CDR3 sequence (DNA): TGTGCCAGCAGCCCCCAGACCGTAAGGGGGAGGAACACTGAAGCTTTCTTT.

This clone was seen a handful of times. The gene calls are TRBV28 and TRBJ1-5; a weak D match, TRBD1 (5 bases). Germline lookup yields CDR1 MDHEN and CDR2 SYDVKM. The length of the CDR3 is 14 residues. V lost 6 bases and J 5 bases, leaving 14 bases between the germline ends. The CDR3 region has the DNA TGTGCCAGCAGCCGACGGGGGGGGGATCAGCCCCAGCATTTT. Translating gives CASSRRGGDQPQHF.

The chain has TRBV6-4 and TRBJ2-1; 12 bases match TRBD2. Germline values: CDR1 MRHNA, CDR2 SNTAGT. The CDR3 has 16 amino acids. Germline trimming cut 3 bases from V and 9 bases from J; bases unmatched to any gene: 9. In DNA form, the CDR3 reads TGTGCCAGCAGTGAGTCCCTAGCGGGAGGGGCCGCTGAGCAGTTCTTC. Translating it yields CASSESLAGGAAEQFF.

V usage is TRBV29-1 and J usage is TRBJ1-3; 8 nucleotides match TRBD1. The CDR3 sequence is 13 residues long. Germline V lookup: CDR1 SQVTM, CDR2 ANQGSEA. J gave up 2 bases and V 6 bases, and 3 bases lay outside the gene matches. The CDR3 protein is CSVAGQAGNTIYF. In DNA, the CDR3 is TGCAGCGTCGCGGGACAGGCTGGAAACACCATATATTTT.

V and J are TRBV4-3 and TRBJ1-2; D is uncertain. V lost 4 bases to trimming and J lost 5 bases, with 20 bases between them. Germline CDR1 LGHNA, CDR2 YSLEER. The CDR3 is made up of 16 amino acids. CDR3: CASSLRTGKLGYGYTF. The CDR3 DNA reads as TGCGCCAGCAGCCTACGTACCGGGAAACTGGGATATGGCTACACCTTC.

The chain carries TRBV7-3 and TRBJ2-5; TRBD2 matches at 13 bases. This CDR3 region has 18 residues. CDR1 is SGHTA and CDR2 is FQGTGA in the germline V gene. J lost 4 bases, V lost 2 bases, and 10 bases had no gene match. CDR3 nucleotides: TGTGCCAGCAGCTTAGGATTAACTAGCGGGGGGGTGAGAGAGACCCAGTACTTC. Translation gives CASSLGLTSGGVRETQYF.

The J gene is TRBJ2-5, the V gene TRBV7-2; 8 bases map to TRBD2. Trimming took 5 bases from V and 4 from J; bases not matched to a gene: 6. Germline CDR1 and CDR2: SGHTA and FQGNSA. The CDR3 is 14 amino acids. The CDR3 nucleotides are TGTGCCAGCAGCATGACGGGGGGGCGAGAGACCCAGTACTTC. Protein sequence: CASSMTGGRETQYF.

The chain has TRBV7-9 and TRBJ2-2; 10 nucleotides line up with TRBD2. The J segment lost 6 bases and the V segment lost 8 bases, leaving 6 bases of the junction unmatched. The CDR3 runs 14 residues. The V gene's germline CDR1 is SEHNR and CDR2 FQNEAQ (reference sequence). This chain's CDR3 is CASLLAGVSGELFF. The CDR3 bases are TGTGCCAGCCTGCTAGCGGGAGTGTCCGGGGAGCTGTTTTTT.

V is TRBV4-3 and J is TRBJ1-6; 8 nucleotides line up with TRBD1. J lost 9 bases, V lost 0 bases, and 16 bases had no gene match. CDR1 is LGHNA, CDR2 YSLEER, per germline. There are 19 residues in the CDR3. CDR3 nucleotides: TGCGCCAGCAGCCAAGAGAGCTCGTCTGGGGACAGGCTTTTTTCACCCCTCCACTTT. This encodes CASSQESSSGDRLFSPLHF.

The V and J genes are TRBV30 and TRBJ2-3; D remains unclear. Germline assignment: CDR1 GTSNPN and CDR2 SVGIG (reference sequence). The CDR3 has 12 residues. V dropped 4 bases and J dropped 5 bases, with 10 bases sitting between them. DNA for the CDR3: TGTGCCTGGATTCCGCGTATAGATACGCAGTATTTT. As protein: CAWIPRIDTQYF.

This clone was observed a few times. The V and J genes are TRBV7-6 and TRBJ2-7; 8 nucleotides line up with TRBD1. V lost 2 bases, J lost 6 bases, and 3 bases stayed unmatched. CDR3 length equals 13 residues. Germline CDR1 reads SGHVS; CDR2 reads FNYEAQ. The CDR3 bases are TGTGCCAGCAGCTTATCCGGACAGGGCGAGCAGTACTTC. It codes for CASSLSGQGEQYF.

This chain links TRBV7-2 with TRBJ1-1; 9 bases agree with TRBD1. The CDR3 sequence is 15 residues long. J gave up 3 bases and V 2 bases, and 4 bases lay outside the gene matches. CDR1 is SGHTA and CDR2 is FQGNSA in the germline V gene. CDR3 protein: CASSLWGQGHTEAFF. For the CDR3, the DNA is TGTGCCAGCAGCTTATGGGGACAGGGTCACACTGAAGCTTTCTTT.

The DNA of the CDR3 is TGCGCCAGCAGCTTTCTTAAATTTATCAACCTCTCTAGCTATGGCTACACCTTC. Its protein product is CASSFLKFINLSSYGYTF. The rearrangement joins TRBV5-1 to TRBJ1-2; D is undetermined. The CDR3 loop spans 18 amino acids. Trimming removed 2 bases from V and 4 bases from J, with 24 bases in between. Germline CDR1 SGHRS, CDR2 YFSETQ.

This chain uses TRBV9 with TRBJ2-7; a possible D gene is TRBD2 (6 bases). There are 16 residues in the CDR3. Germline CDR1 is SGDLS and CDR2 is YYNGEE. The V gene lost 1 base and the J gene lost 0 bases, with 14 bases spanning the gap. The CDR3 DNA is TGTGCCAGCAGCGTACGTGGGGGACTTTACTCCTACGAGCAGTACTTC. This sequence encodes CASSVRGGLYSYEQYF.

The chain is built from TRBV2 and TRBJ1-2; 9 bases align to TRBD1. The V gene's germline CDR1 is SNHLY and CDR2 FYNNEI. The J segment lost 8 bases and the V segment lost 6 bases, leaving 7 bases of the junction unmatched. This CDR3 comprises 13 residues. The CDR3 DNA sequence: TGTGCCAGCAGCCTGGGACAGGGACAAGGCTACACCTTC. Translating gives CASSLGQGQGYTF. Full variable domain (rest looked up from reference TRBV2 and TRBJ1-2): EPEVTQTPSHQVTQMGQEVILRCVPISNHLYFYWYRQILGQKVEFLVSFYNNEISEKSEIFDDQFSVERPDGSNFTLKIRSTKLEDSAMYFCASSLGQGQGYTFGSGTRLTVV.

This clone has only a few counts. The rearrangement links TRBV11-1 to TRBJ1-2, with D maybe TRBD1 (6 bases). Germline V gene sequence: CDR1 SGHAT, CDR2 FQDESV (reference sequence). The ends were cut back, 3 bases at V and 3 bases at J, with 8 bases in the middle. CDR3 size: 13 residues. The CDR3 sequence: CASSLDRYYGYTF. The DNA for the CDR3 is TGTGCCAGCAGCTTGGACAGATACTATGGCTACACCTTC.